This T cell receptor beta chain was observed in a study of T cell repertoires in cytomegalovirus infection. Study details: An indication of both CMV infection and matching HLA type came from public TCR beta signatures. The study, taken as a whole, reports: People with CMV and the relevant HLA were identified by cumulative public TCR beta family frequency. What dominated the ex vivo response were HLA-C-restricted CMV-specific TCR beta clonotypes.

Germline V gene lookup returns CDR1 LNHDA and CDR2 SQIVND (reference sequence). The CDR3 length is 13 residues. V gave up 6 bases and J gave up 3 bases, with 11 bases separating them. This clonotype has a handful of counts. Antigen unknown. TCRdb redid the calling of the reads with MiXCR, one entry per CDR3 protein. The data contain about 260,000 distinct CDR3 sequences, approximately 14% of them singletons. The material sequenced was PBMCs. This sequence joins TRBV19 and TRBJ2-5; possible D gene TRBD2, 5 bases. The receptor's source is a human donor in good health (CMV status not recorded). Some clones in this sample may be carry-over from other donors' samples. CDR3 nucleotide sequence: TGTGCCAGTAGGGTCCGGGGAGAAGAGACCCAGTACTTC. As protein: CASRVRGEETQYF.